The 20 T cell receptor beta chains presented below share a single source sample, sequenced in a study of blood T cells in healthy people across ages. A J-beta primer mix and a sample-barcoded 5' primer were used in a second PCR of roughly 6 to 12 cycles. TCRdb processed the 5' RACE reads anew with MiXCR; each CDR3 protein has one entry. The sample lists about 720,000 distinct CDR3 sequences; more than 20% were seen once. The sample was also reused in another study, on T cells of mothers and their children.

The sample was blood. The receptors stem from a boy aged 10-17 years in good health.

Comments on this clonotype: The junction differs from germline at one of its ends, possibly a read error. V gene TRBV2 combines with J gene TRBJ2-5; 10 nucleotides line up with TRBD1. Germline lookup yields CDR1 SNHLY and CDR2 FYNNEI. This CDR3 is 15 amino acids long. The CDR3 is CVSSGDRGPQGTQYF. The CDR3 coding sequence is TGTGTCAGCAGTGGTGACAGGGGGCCCCAGGGGACCCAGTACTTC.

This clonotype was seen more than once but under ten times. The CDR3 here is CSVPAEATNEKLFF. In DNA, the CDR3 is TGCAGCGTTCCCGCGGAGGCAACTAATGAAAAACTGTTTTTT. The chain has TRBV20-1 and TRBJ1-4, with D uncertain. Germline V gene data show CDR1 as DFQATT and CDR2 as SNEGSKA (reference sequence). CDR3 length: 14 residues.

This clonotype was found a few times. The chain couples TRBV6-2 or TRBV6-3 to TRBJ2-5; D unclear. Trimming took off 3 bases at V and 4 bases at J, with 6 bases between the two ends. Germline values: CDR1 MNHEY, CDR2 SVGEGT. This CDR3 is built from 12 residues. CDR3 bases: TGTGCCAGCAGTTATGTCATAGAGACCCAGTACTTC. Translating it yields CASSYVIETQYF.

The V and J genes are TRBV11-2 and TRBJ1-4; no clear D gene. The CDR3 has 15 residues. Germline V lookup: CDR1 SGHAT, CDR2 FQNNGV. V lost 3 bases and J lost 8, with 16 bases in between. The CDR3 spells CASSFLTEVGEKLFF. The CDR3, as DNA: TGTGCCAGCAGCTTCCTTACGGAGGTTGGCGAAAAACTGTTTTTT.

This clonotype was counted a few times. This chain connects TRBV29-1 to TRBJ2-5; D is uncertain. CDR1 and CDR2 (germline): SQVTM, ANQGSEA. This CDR3 has 13 residues. Trimming pared 7 bases from V and 1 base from J, leaving 13 bases between. CDR3 in DNA: TGCAGCGCCCACGAAGGGTTCCAAGAGACCCAGTACTTC. Residues: CSAHEGFQETQYF.

A few counts support this clonotype. The chain uses TRBV12-3 or TRBV12-4 and TRBJ2-5, with TRBD2 as a possible D gene (7 bases). The last part of the DNA fits TRBJ2-1 better; the J call may be wrong. CDR3 length equals 17 residues. The CDR3 DNA reads TGTGCCAGCTTAATGTTCGGATGGGGGGGCTCTGGGTATGAGCAGTTCTTC. Protein sequence: CASLMFGWGGSGYEQFF.

The chain employs TRBV6-2 or TRBV6-3 and TRBJ1-5; no definite D call. Trimming left V 2 bases short and J 8 bases short, with 10 bases between. Germline V gene lookup returns CDR1 MNHEY and CDR2 SVGEGT. The CDR3 totals 13 residues. CDR3 residues: CASSYGNRKPQHF. In DNA, the CDR3 is TGTGCCAGCAGTTACGGCAATAGGAAGCCCCAGCATTTT.

The chain uses TRBV5-6 and TRBJ1-1; 12 bases line up with TRBD1. The CDR3 has 14 amino acids. With V trimmed by 4 bases and J by 11 bases, 9 bases remained unmatched. The germline V gene has CDR1 SGHDT and CDR2 YYEEEE. The CDR3 sequence: CASSGDRGRDRAFF. The DNA of the CDR3 is TGTGCCAGCAGCGGGGACAGGGGGCGAGATCGGGCTTTCTTT.

This clonotype was counted between two and nine times. The CDR3 bases are TGTGCCAGCAGTTCTAGCGGGGGGACCTCCTACGAGCAGTACTTC. As protein: CASSSSGGTSYEQYF. V and J are TRBV27 and TRBJ2-7; 11 nucleotides align to TRBD2. CDR3 length: 15 residues. Per germline, CDR1 MNHEY and CDR2 SMNVEV (reference sequence). V shed 4 bases and J 0 bases; nucleotides not matched to a gene: 2.

V gene TRBV7-9 combines with J gene TRBJ2-6, with D unclear. Trimming pared 3 bases from V and 4 bases from J, leaving 10 bases between. This CDR3 region has 15 residues. The germline gives CDR1 SEHNR, CDR2 FQNEAQ (reference sequence). DNA for the CDR3: TGTGCCAGCAGCTTTATCAGGTCCGGGGCCAACGTCCTGACTTTC. Its translation: CASSFIRSGANVLTF. The complete variable domain, with remaining parts taken from reference TRBV7-9 and TRBJ2-6, reads DTGVSQNPRHKITKRGQNVTFRCDPISEHNRLYWYRQTLGQGPEFLTYFQNEAQLEKSRLLSDRFSAERPKGSFSTLEIQRTEQGDSAMYLCASSFIRSGANVLTFGAGSRLTVL.

This clonotype was recorded a few times. The chain combines TRBV11-3 with TRBJ2-5; TRBD2 matches 11 bases. Germline-derived CDR1 and CDR2 are SGHNT and YENEEA. The CDR3 runs 15 residues. V was clipped by 4 bases and J by 5 bases; unmatched bases: 6. This CDR3 reads CASSSNGLAGETQYF. The CDR3 nucleotides are TGTGCCAGCAGCTCAAACGGACTAGCGGGTGAGACCCAGTACTTC.

This clonotype was counted a few times. The chain is built from TRBV21-1 and TRBJ1-6; the table assigns TRBD1, which was not confirmed against the DNA. TRBV21-1 is a documented pseudogene. The length of the CDR3 is 15 residues. CDR3 in DNA: TGTGCCAGCTGCGATCGGGGGTTCTGTAATTCACCCCTCCACTTT. Protein: CASCDRGFCNSPLHF.

The chain links TRBV7-9 to TRBJ2-7, with 7 nucleotides matching TRBD1. Germline trimming cut 1 base from V and 2 bases from J; bases unmatched to any gene: 5. The CDR3 is made up of 15 amino acids. Germline V gene sequence: CDR1 SEHNR, CDR2 FQNEAQ (reference sequence). The CDR3 reads CASSLEGAAPYEQYF. The DNA for the CDR3 is TGTGCCAGCAGCTTAGAGGGGGCAGCCCCCTACGAGCAGTACTTC.

This clonotype was seen a handful of times. The V and J genes are TRBV9 and TRBJ2-3; a weak D match, TRBD1 (6 bases). V lost 0 bases, J lost 3 bases, and 8 bases lay in between. CDR3 length equals 14 residues. Germline V gives CDR1 SGDLS, CDR2 YYNGEE. In DNA, the CDR3 is TGTGCCAGCAGCGTAGGGGACATTACAGATACGCAGTATTTT. Residues: CASSVGDITDTQYF.

The chain is built from TRBV7-2 and TRBJ1-6; the match to TRBD1 covers 9 bases. Germline CDR1 SGHTA, CDR2 FQGNSA. The CDR3 sequence is 14 residues long. V shed 6 bases and J 9 bases; nucleotides not matched to a gene: 6. Written as DNA, the CDR3 is TGTGCCAGCAGAAGGACAGGGGTCGGTTCACCCCTCCACTTT. Residues: CASRRTGVGSPLHF.

The chain recombines TRBV3-1 with TRBJ2-5; D not certain. TRBJ2-1 explains the end of the DNA better; the J call may be wrong. CDR1 LGHDT and CDR2 YNNKEL come from the germline V gene (reference sequence). The length of the CDR3 is 12 residues. The CDR3 protein is CASSQDLLEQFF. In nucleotides, the CDR3 is TGTGCCAGCAGCCAGGACCTACTGGAGCAGTTCTTC.

In its sample, this clonotype was seen a few times. The rearrangement uses TRBV6-2 or TRBV6-3 and TRBJ2-1; TRBD2 aligns across 15 bases. Germline CDR1 MNHEY, CDR2 SVGEGT. The CDR3 extends over 17 amino acids. The CDR3 DNA reads TGTGCAGCCGGGACTAGCGGGGGGAGAAGCTCCTACAATGAGCAGTTCTTC. It codes for CAAGTSGGRSSYNEQFF.

In DNA form, the CDR3 reads TGTGCCAGCACCCACAGGGGGCGGGACACCGGGGAGCTGTTTTTT. It codes for CASTHRGRDTGELFF. V gene TRBV12-3 or TRBV12-4 combines with J gene TRBJ2-2; 9 positions match TRBD1. V trimming: 7 bases; J trimming: 3 bases; junction bases outside the gene matches: 6. The CDR3 covers 15 residues.

V usage is TRBV28 and J usage is TRBJ2-5; tentatively, D is TRBD1 (6 bases). Germline V gene sequence: CDR1 MDHEN, CDR2 SYDVKM. V lost 7 bases and J 7 bases, leaving 13 bases between the germline ends. The CDR3 runs 12 residues. CDR3 loop: CASTTQGRTQYF. DNA of the CDR3: TGTGCCAGCACGACTCAGGGGAGGACCCAGTACTTC.

This clonotype occurred a few times. The chain is built from TRBV5-1 and TRBJ2-6, with D tentatively TRBD1 (5 bases). Trimming pared 4 bases from V and 0 bases from J, leaving 8 bases between. Germline V CDR1 and CDR2: SGHRS, YFSETQ. The CDR3 runs 15 residues. The CDR3 is CASSVTGSGANVLTF. CDR3 DNA: TGCGCCAGCAGCGTAACAGGCTCTGGGGCCAACGTCCTGACTTTC.